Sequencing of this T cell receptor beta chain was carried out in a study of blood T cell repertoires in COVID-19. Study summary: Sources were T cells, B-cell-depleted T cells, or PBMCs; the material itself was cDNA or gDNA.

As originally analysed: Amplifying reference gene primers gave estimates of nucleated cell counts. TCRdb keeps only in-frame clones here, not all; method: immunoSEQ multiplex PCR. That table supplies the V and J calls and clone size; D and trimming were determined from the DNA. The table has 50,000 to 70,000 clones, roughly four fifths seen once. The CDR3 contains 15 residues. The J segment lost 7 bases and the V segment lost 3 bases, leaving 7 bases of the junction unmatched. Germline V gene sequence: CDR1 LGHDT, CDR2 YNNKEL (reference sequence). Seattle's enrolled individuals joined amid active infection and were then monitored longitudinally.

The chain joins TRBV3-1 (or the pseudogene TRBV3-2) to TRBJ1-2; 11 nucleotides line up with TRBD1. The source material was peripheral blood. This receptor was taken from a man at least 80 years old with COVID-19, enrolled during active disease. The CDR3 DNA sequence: TGTGCCAGCAGCCACCGTGGACAGGGGGCTGCTGGCTACACCTTC. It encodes CASSHRGQGAAGYTF.